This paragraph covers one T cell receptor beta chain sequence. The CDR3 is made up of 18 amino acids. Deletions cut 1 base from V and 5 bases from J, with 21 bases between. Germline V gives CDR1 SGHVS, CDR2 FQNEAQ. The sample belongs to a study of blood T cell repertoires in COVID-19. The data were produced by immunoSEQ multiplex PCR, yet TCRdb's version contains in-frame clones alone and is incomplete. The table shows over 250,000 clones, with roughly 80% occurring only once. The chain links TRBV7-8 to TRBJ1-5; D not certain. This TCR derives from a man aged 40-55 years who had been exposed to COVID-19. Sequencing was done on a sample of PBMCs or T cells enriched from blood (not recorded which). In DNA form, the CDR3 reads TGTGCCAGCAGCTTAGGGTGGCGCAGGACTATAGACGATCAGCCCCAGCATTTT. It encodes CASSLGWRRTIDDQPQHF.